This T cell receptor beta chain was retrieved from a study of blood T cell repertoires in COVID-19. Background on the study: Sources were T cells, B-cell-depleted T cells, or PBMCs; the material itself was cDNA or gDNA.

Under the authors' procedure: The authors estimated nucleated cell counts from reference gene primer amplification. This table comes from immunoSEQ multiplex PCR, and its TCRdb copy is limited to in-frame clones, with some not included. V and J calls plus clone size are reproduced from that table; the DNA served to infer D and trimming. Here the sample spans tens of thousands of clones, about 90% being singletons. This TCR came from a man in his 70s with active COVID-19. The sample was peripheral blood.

CDR3 nucleotide sequence: TGTGCCAGCAGTTCGACAGGAAACTATGGCTACACCTTC. Protein: CASSSTGNYGYTF. V gene TRBV6-2 or TRBV6-3 combines with J gene TRBJ1-2; TRBD1 might be the D (6 bases). Germline V gene sequence: CDR1 MNHEY, CDR2 SVGEGT. Trimming shortened V by 4 bases and J by 2 bases, and 8 bases separated the two germline ends. The CDR3 is 13 amino acids.